The TCR beta chain under discussion was sequenced for a study of identical twins. TCRdb called the 5' RACE reads again in MiXCR, with one record for every CDR3 protein. Altogether hundreds of thousands of distinct CDR3 sequences are present, around 8.8% being singletons, with the ten largest covering 2.1%. This clonotype came up a few times. This sample also appeared in a second study, on yellow fever vaccine responses in identical twins.

The sequenced sample consisted of memory (CD45RO+) T cells sorted from blood. The TCR originated in a woman younger than 30 in good health.

CDR3 in amino acids: CASRSMGENEQFF. CDR3 DNA: TGTGCCAGTCGATCCATGGGGGAAAATGAGCAGTTCTTC. The chain uses TRBV6-6 and TRBJ2-1; tentatively, D is TRBD1 or TRBD2 (5 bases each). Between the trimmed V and J ends, which lost 9 bases and 7 bases, there was a span of 16 bases. Looked up from germline, CDR1 is MNHNY and CDR2 is SVGAGI (reference sequence). CDR3 length equals 13 residues.